The sequence of this T cell receptor beta chain was determined in a study of OX40 agonist ivuxolimab in advanced cancers. Sequenced by immunoSEQ multiplex PCR; TCRdb stores in-frame clones only, minus some. The repertoire consists of approximately 71,000 clones, with less than 90% occurring once and the leading ten covering around 0.78%. Trimming took off 9 bases at V and 4 bases at J, with 14 bases between the two ends. The CDR3 length is 13 residues. Germline V CDR1 and CDR2: SGHTA, FQGTGA. The TCR originated in an adult with an advanced solid tumor such as melanoma, head and neck, liver or kidney cancer. The sample consisted of CD4+ or CD8+ T cells sorted from blood, taken in a trial of the OX40 agonist ivuxolimab. This chain connects TRBV7-3 to TRBJ2-3, with D perhaps TRBD2 (6 bases). The DNA of the CDR3 is TGTGCCAGTCAAGGAGGGGAATCAGATACGCAGTATTTT. It is translated as CASQGGESDTQYF.